These T cell receptor beta chains were read from a single sample in a study of blood T cells in healthy people across ages. TCRdb redid the calling of the 5' RACE reads with MiXCR, one entry per CDR3 protein. The data show around 1,500,000 distinct CDR3 sequences, 28% seen once. Source material: blood. The receptors derive from a woman in her twenties or thirties in good health. Both conserved end residues are part of each CDR3. A D gene is named only where the DNA matches it firmly. The size entry is marked missing in some rows and otherwise reads once, few, many or a size class.

size,J,V,D,DNA,CDR3
-,TRBJ2-1,TRBV18,TRBD1,TGTGCCAGCTCACCAGGAACAGGGGCGGACAATGAGCAGTTCTTC,CASSPGTGADNEQFF
-,TRBJ2-4,TRBV18,-,TGTGCCAGCTCACCGCCCGAGGGGCTGTCAAACATTCAGTACTTC,CASSPPEGLSNIQYF
-,TRBJ2-1,TRBV5-1,TRBD2,TGCGCCAGCAGCACAGGACTAGCATTCAACAATGAGCAGTTCTTC,CASSTGLAFNNEQFF
-,TRBJ2-7,TRBV5-1,-,TGCGCCAGCAGCCGCCCTACTACCCTCTCCTACAATGAGCAGTACTTC,CASSRPTTLSYNEQYF
few,TRBJ2-5,TRBV20-1,-,TGCAGTGCTAGAGCTGAATGGGAAGAGACCCAGTACTTC,CSARAEWEETQYF
-,TRBJ1-2,TRBV6-7,-,TGTGCCAGCAGTTACTCGACCAAACAGGGTAACTATGGCTACACCTTC,CASSYSTKQGNYGYTF
many,TRBJ2-7,TRBV7-2,TRBD2,TGTGCCAGCAGCCCGACTAGCGGGTTATCCTACGAGCAGTACTTC,CASSPTSGLSYEQYF
few,TRBJ2-1,TRBV19,-,TGTGCCAGTAGCAGAGCGGACATTGAGCAGTTCTTC,CASSRADIEQFF
few,TRBJ2-5,TRBV19,-,TGTGCCAGTAGTAGAGGCGGCAACCGTCGAGAGACCCAGTACTTC,CASSRGGNRRETQYF
few,TRBJ2-5,TRBV3-1,TRBD2,TGTGCCAGCAGCCAAGAATGGCGGGGGAAAGAAGAGACCCAGTACTTC,CASSQEWRGKEETQYF
-,TRBJ2-7,TRBV20-1,-,TGCAGTGCTAGAGTGGGCGCCACCTACGAGCAGTACTTC,CSARVGATYEQYF
-,TRBJ2-2,TRBV12-3/TRBV12-4,-,TGTGCCAGCAGTCCTATAGGGAACACCGGGGAGCTGTTTTTT,CASSPIGNTGELFF
-,TRBJ2-1,TRBV28,TRBD2,TGTGCCAGCAGTTTCGGACTAGCGGGGATCAATGAGCAGTTCTTC,CASSFGLAGINEQFF
-,TRBJ1-1,TRBV12-3/TRBV12-4,TRBD1,TGTGCCAGCAGCCCAACAGGGGGGCTCACTGAAGCTTTCTTT,CASSPTGGLTEAFF
-,TRBJ2-2,TRBV24-1,-,TGTGCCACGTCATCGGTCGGGGAGAACACCGGGGAGCTGTTTTTT,CATSSVGENTGELFF